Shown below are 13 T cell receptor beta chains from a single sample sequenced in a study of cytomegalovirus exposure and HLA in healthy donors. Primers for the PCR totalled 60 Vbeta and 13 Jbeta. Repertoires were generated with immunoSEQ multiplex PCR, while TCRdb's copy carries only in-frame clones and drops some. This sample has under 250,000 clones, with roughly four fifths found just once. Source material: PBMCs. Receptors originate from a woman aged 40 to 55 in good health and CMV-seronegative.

The CDR3 reads CASSDSQYSPLHF. The DNA of the CDR3 is TGTGCCAGCAGTGACTCTCAATATTCACCCCTCCACTTT. The chain carries TRBV6-4 and TRBJ1-6; D remains ambiguous. Trimming took 0 bases from V and 8 from J, leaving 5 bases between them. There are 13 residues in the CDR3. The germline gives CDR1 MRHNA, CDR2 SNTAGT.

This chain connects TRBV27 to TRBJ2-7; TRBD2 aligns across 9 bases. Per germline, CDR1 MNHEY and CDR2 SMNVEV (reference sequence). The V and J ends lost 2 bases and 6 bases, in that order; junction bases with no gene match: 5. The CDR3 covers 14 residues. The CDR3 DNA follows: TGTGCCAGCAGTTTAATTGCGGGGGGGCCCGAGCAGTACTTC. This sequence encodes CASSLIAGGPEQYF.

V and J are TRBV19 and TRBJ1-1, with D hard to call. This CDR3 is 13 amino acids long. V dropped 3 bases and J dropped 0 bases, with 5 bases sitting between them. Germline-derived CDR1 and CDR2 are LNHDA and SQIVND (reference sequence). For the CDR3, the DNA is TGTGCCAGTAGTATCGGGGTGAACACTGAAGCTTTCTTT. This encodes CASSIGVNTEAFF. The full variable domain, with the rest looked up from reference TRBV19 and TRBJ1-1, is DGGITQSPKYLFRKEGQNVTLSCEQNLNHDAMYWYRQDPGQGLRLIYYSQIVNDFQKGDIAEGYSVSREKKESFPLTVTSAQKNPTAFYLCASSIGVNTEAFFGQGTRLTVV.

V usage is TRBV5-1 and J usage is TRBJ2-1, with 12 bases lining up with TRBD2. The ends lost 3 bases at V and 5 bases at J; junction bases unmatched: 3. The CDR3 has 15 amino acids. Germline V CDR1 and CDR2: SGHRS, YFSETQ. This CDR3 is CASSWTSGANNEQFF. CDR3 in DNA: TGCGCCAGCAGCTGGACTAGCGGGGCAAACAATGAGCAGTTCTTC. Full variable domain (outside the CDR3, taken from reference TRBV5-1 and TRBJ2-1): KAGVTQTPRYLIKTRGQQVTLSCSPISGHRSVSWYQQTPGQGLQFLFEYFSETQRNKGNFPGRFSGRQFSNSRSEMNVSTLELGDSALYLCASSWTSGANNEQFFGPGTRLTVL.

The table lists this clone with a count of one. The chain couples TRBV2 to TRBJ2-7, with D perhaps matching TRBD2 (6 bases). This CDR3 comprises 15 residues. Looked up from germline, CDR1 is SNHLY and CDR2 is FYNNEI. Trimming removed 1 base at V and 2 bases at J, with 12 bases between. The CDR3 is CASSEEEGPTYEQYF. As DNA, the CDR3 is TGTGCCAGCAGTGAAGAGGAGGGACCAACCTACGAGCAGTACTTC.

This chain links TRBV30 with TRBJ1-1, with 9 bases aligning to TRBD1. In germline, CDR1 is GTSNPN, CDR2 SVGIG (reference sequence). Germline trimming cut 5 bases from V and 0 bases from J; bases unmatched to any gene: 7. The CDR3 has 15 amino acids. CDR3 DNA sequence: TGTGCCTGGGACGCCGGGACAGGGTTGAACACTGAAGCTTTCTTT. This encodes CAWDAGTGLNTEAFF.

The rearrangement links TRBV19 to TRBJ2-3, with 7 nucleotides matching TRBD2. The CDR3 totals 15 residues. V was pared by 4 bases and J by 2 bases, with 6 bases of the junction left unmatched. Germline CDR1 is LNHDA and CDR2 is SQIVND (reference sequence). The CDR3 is CASSTRGGYTDTQYF. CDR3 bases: TGTGCCAGTAGTACCCGGGGAGGGTACACAGATACGCAGTATTTT. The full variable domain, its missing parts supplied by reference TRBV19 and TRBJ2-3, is DGGITQSPKYLFRKEGQNVTLSCEQNLNHDAMYWYRQDPGQGLRLIYYSQIVNDFQKGDIAEGYSVSREKKESFPLTVTSAQKNPTAFYLCASSTRGGYTDTQYFGPGTRLTVL.

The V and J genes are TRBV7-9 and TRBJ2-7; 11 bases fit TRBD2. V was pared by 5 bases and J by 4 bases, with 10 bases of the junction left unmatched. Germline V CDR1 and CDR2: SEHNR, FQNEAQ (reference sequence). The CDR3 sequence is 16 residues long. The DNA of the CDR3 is TGTGCCAGCAGCGCCATAGTTAGCGGGGGGGAGTACGAGCAGTACTTC. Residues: CASSAIVSGGEYEQYF. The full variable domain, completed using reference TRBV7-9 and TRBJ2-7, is DTGVSQNPRHKITKRGQNVTFRCDPISEHNRLYWYRQTLGQGPEFLTYFQNEAQLEKSRLLSDRFSAERPKGSFSTLEIQRTEQGDSAMYLCASSAIVSGGEYEQYFGPGTRLTVT.

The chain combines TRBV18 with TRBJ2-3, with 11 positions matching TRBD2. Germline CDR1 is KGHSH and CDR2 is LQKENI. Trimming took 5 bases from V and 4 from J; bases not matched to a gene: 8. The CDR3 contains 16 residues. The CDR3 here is CASSTDLAGGPDTQYF. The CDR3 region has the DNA TGTGCCAGCTCAACCGATTTAGCGGGAGGGCCAGATACGCAGTATTTT.

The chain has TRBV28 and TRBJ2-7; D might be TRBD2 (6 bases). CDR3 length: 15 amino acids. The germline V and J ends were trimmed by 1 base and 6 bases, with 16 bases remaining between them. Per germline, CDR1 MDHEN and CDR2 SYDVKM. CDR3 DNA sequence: TGTGCCAGCAGTTTATCCCACGGCGGCGGGACCGAGCAGTACTTC. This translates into CASSLSHGGGTEQYF.

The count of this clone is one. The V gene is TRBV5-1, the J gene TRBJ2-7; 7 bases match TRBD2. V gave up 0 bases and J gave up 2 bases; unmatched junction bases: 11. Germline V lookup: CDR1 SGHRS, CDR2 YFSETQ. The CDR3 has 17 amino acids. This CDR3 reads CASSLGMGAGVAYEQYF. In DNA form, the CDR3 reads TGCGCCAGCAGCTTGGGGATGGGCGCGGGAGTGGCCTACGAGCAGTACTTC.

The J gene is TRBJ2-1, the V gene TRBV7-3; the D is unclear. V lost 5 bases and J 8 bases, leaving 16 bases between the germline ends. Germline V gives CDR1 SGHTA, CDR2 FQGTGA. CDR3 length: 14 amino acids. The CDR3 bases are TGTGCCAGCAGCCTCTATGGCAGGCGCGATGAGCAGTTCTTC. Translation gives CASSLYGRRDEQFF.

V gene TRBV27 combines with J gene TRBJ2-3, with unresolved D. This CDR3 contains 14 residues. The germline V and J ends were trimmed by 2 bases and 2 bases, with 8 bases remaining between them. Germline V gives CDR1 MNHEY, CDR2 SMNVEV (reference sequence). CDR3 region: CASSLEADTDTQYF. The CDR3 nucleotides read TGTGCCAGCAGTTTAGAGGCAGACACAGATACGCAGTATTTT.